This is a list of T cell receptor beta chains from one sample in a study of metastatic and nonmetastatic thyroid tumors. TCRdb re-clonotyped the PCR reads via MiXCR. The sample lists approximately 22,000 clones, about an eighth occurring once. The source material was blood. The receptors derive from a female donor with papillary thyroid cancer or a benign thyroid nodule (not recorded which). Some clones in this sample may be carry-over from other donors' samples. The CDR3 runs from the conserved cysteine through the conserved F or W. The order of the fields is V gene, CDR3 protein.

TRBV30 | CAWRGPGQGDSPLHF
TRBV2 | CASSPGTGNTEAFF
TRBV28 | CASSGRYEQYF
TRBV7-2 | CASSSGISTGELFF
TRBV19 | CASSTTDFGTQYF
TRBV5-1 | CASTQSQSSYNEQFF
TRBV6-1 | CASTAQPQGRSGNTIYF
TRBV20-1 | CSARVRDVYEQYF
TRBV18 | CASSVAAEASYEQYF
TRBV20-1 | CSARDWSGLASYNEQFF
TRBV19 | CASSIGSDGYEQYF
TRBV18 | CASSPTGTVQETQYF
TRBV11-3 | CASSSGHYEQYF
TRBV20-1 | CSARTRGWGLSGANVLTF
TRBV19 | CASSISLGNNQPQHF
TRBV18 | CASSLSGTGKEAFF
TRBV6-4 | CASSDSDKNTEAFF
TRBV12-3/TRBV12-4 | CASSRQGLISPLHF
TRBV11-2 | CASSPLNSFGAGEQYF
TRBV24-1 | CATSDSDIVRGYTF
TRBV7-6 | CASSLYGRPTDTQYF
TRBV12-3/TRBV12-4 | CASTTRSTDTQYF
TRBV6-1 | CATTGPNQETQYF
TRBV7-2 | CASRAGTVNEQFF
TRBV6-4 | CASSDTDRGDTQYF
TRBV28 | CASSSPEFSGANVLTF
TRBV28 | CASSLVGQPQHF
TRBV3-1 | CASSQDGSPNEQYF
TRBV12-3/TRBV12-4 | CASSLGDVEAFF
TRBV20-1 | CSARDNVGLAAFF
TRBV4-1 | CASSQRERGGITEAFF
TRBV11-1 | CASSSREANTDTQYF
TRBV15 | CATSYPGQGYEQYF
TRBV9 | CASSVESGGTGELFF
TRBV24-1 | CATSDYSGRAGDTQYF
TRBV10-1 | CASSGLAGGQDTQYF
TRBV7-2 | CASSEAGGKSYEQYF
TRBV7-6 | CASSLAGAWGTGNNEQFF
TRBV13 | CASSARGTGNTGELFF
TRBV20-1 | CSAREPLGSGANVLTF
TRBV28 | CASSYHGTAINYGYTF
TRBV11-1 | CASSFREIHGGELFF
TRBV15 | CATKDRNTEAFF
TRBV12-3/TRBV12-4 | CASSPVAGRNEKLFF
TRBV27 | CASSPYWTGSNQPQHF
TRBV3-1 | CASSPFVGSKTQYF
TRBV5-1 | CASSLGPTSSTDTQYF
TRBV12-3/TRBV12-4 | CASSFGGGGPVSYEQYF
TRBV27 | CASSLSSFREQYF
TRBV5-4 | CASSLVGAEKLFF